Shown below are 17 T cell receptor beta chains from a single sample sequenced in a study of breast tumors, draining lymph nodes, adjacent tissues. A single record per CDR3 protein comes from TCRdb applying MiXCR to the multiplex PCR reads. The sample shows fewer than 200,000 distinct CDR3 sequences, roughly 30% of them seen only once. The lymph nodes were axillary draining lymph nodes from breast cancer patients. The specimen was axillary lymph node tissue. These receptors came from a female donor with breast cancer. Some clones in this sample may be carry-over from other donors' samples.

This clonotype has at least ten counts. The genes are TRBV19 and TRBJ2-7; tentative D call: TRBD2 (6 bases). Germline V gives CDR1 LNHDA, CDR2 SQIVND (reference sequence). The germline V and J ends were trimmed by 5 bases and 9 bases, with 17 bases remaining between them. This CDR3 has 13 residues. CDR3 in amino acids: CASSEKTSHRQYF. The CDR3 nucleotides are TGTGCCAGTAGTGAAAAGACTAGTCATCGGCAGTACTTC.

By share, this clonotype ranks as medium-sized. The chain employs TRBV10-1 and TRBJ2-3, with D possibly matching TRBD2 (6 bases). Trimming took off 1 base at V and 1 base at J, with 12 bases between the two ends. The germline CDR1 and CDR2 sequences are WNHNN and SYGVQD (reference sequence). This CDR3 has 16 amino acids. CDR3 nucleotides: TGCGCCAGCAGTGAGTTACGCGGGGCCCGCACAGATACGCAGTATTTT. Protein sequence: CASSELRGARTDTQYF.

V usage is TRBV7-3 and J usage is TRBJ1-5; 7 positions match TRBD1. The CDR3 has 13 residues. The V segment lost 10 bases and the J segment 7 bases; nucleotides outside the gene matches: 10. Germline lookup yields CDR1 SGHTA and CDR2 FQGTGA. The CDR3 sequence is CAMWTGHNQPQHF. The CDR3 DNA is TGTGCCATGTGGACAGGTCACAACCAGCCCCAGCATTTT.

The chain uses TRBV6-2 or TRBV6-3 and TRBJ2-7; TRBD2 matches 10 bases. The CDR3 is made up of 18 amino acids. With V trimmed by 1 base and J by 4 bases, 13 bases remained unmatched. Per the germline V gene, CDR1 is MNHEY and CDR2 is SVGEGT. For the CDR3, the DNA is TGTGCCAGCAGTTACTGGCACCCTTTAGCGGGAGGCTGGTACGAGCAGTACTTC. Residues: CASSYWHPLAGGWYEQYF.

For this clonotype: One end of the junction varies from germline; a read error may be responsible. This chain links TRBV7-2 with TRBJ1-3; possibly TRBD1 for D (5 bases). The CDR3 contains 17 residues. The germline V gene encodes CDR1 SGHTA and CDR2 FQGNSA. CDR3 nucleotide sequence: TGTGCCAGCAGCTTCGGTTGGGGGTCCCTCTCTGGAAACCCCATATATTTT. It yields the protein CASSFGWGSLSGNPIYF.

This clonotype was seen at least ten times. The chain carries TRBV20-1 and TRBJ2-1; TRBD2 matches at 14 bases. CDR3 length equals 15 residues. Germline V lookup: CDR1 DFQATT, CDR2 SNEGSKA (reference sequence). V lost 3 bases, J lost 7 bases, and 5 bases stayed unmatched. CDR3 coding DNA: TGCAGTGCTAGTGGGACTAGCGGGAGAAGGAATGAGCAGTTCTTC. This sequence encodes CSASGTSGRRNEQFF.

This clonotype showed up many times. The junction departs from the called germline gene at one end, perhaps through a read error. This sequence joins TRBV11-2 and TRBJ1-4; perhaps TRBD1 as D (6 bases). Per the germline V gene, CDR1 is SGHAT and CDR2 is FQNNGV. The CDR3 is 16 residues long. The CDR3 is CASSLDNGGGYEELFF. The CDR3 nucleotides are TGTGCCAGCAGCTTAGATAACGGGGGGGGCTATGAAGAACTGTTTTTT.

This clonotype was detected only once. V is TRBV19 and J is TRBJ2-6; D call uncertain. CDR3 size: 12 residues. V was clipped by 7 bases and J by 4 bases, with 5 bases between them. Germline CDR1 reads LNHDA; CDR2 reads SQIVND (reference sequence). The CDR3 loop is CASKRGANVLTF. CDR3 coding DNA: TGTGCCAGTAAGAGGGGGGCCAACGTCCTGACTTTC.

The sample holds many counts of this clonotype. The rearrangement uses TRBV12-3 or TRBV12-4 and TRBJ2-3; the match to TRBD2 covers 8 bases. V lost 7 bases, J lost 5 bases, and 17 bases stayed unmatched. This CDR3 region has 17 residues. DNA of the CDR3: TGTGCCAGCACACGAAATGCTGGCGGGAGGTCCCTAGATACGCAGTATTTT. Protein sequence: CASTRNAGGRSLDTQYF.

This clonotype was counted between two and nine times. The V call is TRBV4-1, the J call TRBJ2-7, with 8 bases that match TRBD2. Germline V CDR1 and CDR2: MGHRA, YSYEKL. V dropped 1 base and J dropped 0; count of bases not matched to a gene: 8. The CDR3 sequence is 17 residues long. CDR3 sequence: CASSQGSGVPSSYEQYF. The CDR3 DNA is TGCGCCAGCAGCCAAGGTAGCGGGGTCCCCAGCTCCTACGAGCAGTACTTC.

This clonotype was seen repeatedly, ten times or more. The rearrangement links TRBV19 to TRBJ2-7; 12 nucleotides match TRBD1. Germline values: CDR1 LNHDA, CDR2 SQIVND (reference sequence). The ends lost 7 bases at V and 2 bases at J; junction bases unmatched: 9. This CDR3 spans 16 amino acids. The CDR3, as DNA: TGTGCCAGTACAGTGGGACAGGGGGCGACCACCTACGAGCAGTACTTC. Translating gives CASTVGQGATTYEQYF. The full variable domain, rest sourced from reference TRBV19 and TRBJ2-7, is DGGITQSPKYLFRKEGQNVTLSCEQNLNHDAMYWYRQDPGQGLRLIYYSQIVNDFQKGDIAEGYSVSREKKESFPLTVTSAQKNPTAFYLCASTVGQGATTYEQYFGPGTRLTVT.

The J gene is TRBJ1-1, the V gene TRBV6-2 or TRBV6-3; weak D call: TRBD1 (5 bases). CDR1 and CDR2 (germline): MNHEY, SVGEGT. This CDR3 spans 15 amino acids. V gave up 8 bases and J gave up 10 bases, with 26 bases separating them. In DNA, the CDR3 is TGTGCCAGCGCTCTTGTACGGACCGACTATGGGGGAGCTTTCTTT. It codes for CASALVRTDYGGAFF.

Many counts were recorded for this clonotype. The chain couples TRBV11-2 to TRBJ1-2; 9 bases align to TRBD1. The germline V gene encodes CDR1 SGHAT and CDR2 FQNNGV. J was trimmed by 4 bases and V by 7 bases; bases with no gene match: 7. The CDR3 has 14 amino acids. Written as DNA, the CDR3 is TGTGCCAGCACCGAGGGGGGACAGGGCTATGGCTACACCTTC. Protein product: CASTEGGQGYGYTF.

This clonotype is judged medium-sized. The CDR3 is CSASLQHYGYTF. The CDR3 coding sequence is TGCAGTGCTAGTTTGCAGCACTATGGCTACACCTTC. The rearrangement joins TRBV20-1 to TRBJ1-2; no definite D call. Germline V gene lookup returns CDR1 DFQATT and CDR2 SNEGSKA (reference sequence). The CDR3 totals 12 residues. The V gene lost 3 bases and the J gene lost 3 bases, with 8 bases spanning the gap.

The chain is built from TRBV7-2 and TRBJ2-6; D remains unclear. Trimming took off 5 bases at V and 4 bases at J, with 9 bases between the two ends. The CDR3 runs 14 residues. Germline CDR1 and CDR2: SGHTA and FQGNSA. The CDR3 coding sequence is TGTGCCAGCAGCCTAACGCCCGGGGCCAACGTCCTGACTTTC. Protein product: CASSLTPGANVLTF.

In this sample, this clonotype turned up once. The CDR3 loop reads CATSTGGMEAQYF. The DNA of the CDR3 is TGTGCCACCTCGACAGGGGGAATGGAGGCCCAGTACTTC. This chain joins TRBV12-5 and TRBJ2-5; 9 bases line up with TRBD1. The CDR3 length is 13 residues. Germline-derived CDR1 and CDR2 are LGHNT and FRNRAP.

This clonotype showed up just a few times. A much larger clone is a single base away; this may be a read error. No conserved phenylalanine or tryptophan ends this CDR3, so it is likely a read error. V gene TRBV20-1 combines with J gene TRBJ2-7, with 7 nucleotides matching TRBD2. The CDR3 length is 15 residues. The V gene's germline CDR1 is DFQATT and CDR2 SNEGSKA (reference sequence). The V gene end was trimmed by 6 bases and the J gene end by 5 bases; junction bases not matched to a gene: 16. The CDR3 coding sequence is TGCAGTGCCCCACATAGGCAACTAGCGTTCGACGAGCAGTACCTC. This encodes CSAPHRQLAFDEQYL.